The clone carrying this T cell receptor (beta chain) was picked up many times. This entry belongs to a study of T-cell memory formation after mild COVID-19. In TCRdb, the 5' RACE reads were re-called with MiXCR into one record per CDR3 protein. The sample records 100,000 to 130,000 distinct CDR3 sequences, approximately 15% being singletons. Germline CDR1 is SQVTM and CDR2 is ANQGSEA. V lost 7 bases and J lost 0, with 9 bases in between. The CDR3 is made up of 13 amino acids. The receptor's source is a man younger than 35 who had mild COVID-19 (a few samples of this study predate the infection). Cell type and time point are not known. The chain combines TRBV29-1 with TRBJ2-2, with D maybe TRBD1 (6 bases). The sequencing sample was made of PBMCs or a T cell subset sorted from them (not recorded which). CDR3 sequence reads: CSAGDANTGELFF. The CDR3 DNA reads TGCAGCGCAGGGGATGCGAACACCGGGGAGCTGTTTTTT.